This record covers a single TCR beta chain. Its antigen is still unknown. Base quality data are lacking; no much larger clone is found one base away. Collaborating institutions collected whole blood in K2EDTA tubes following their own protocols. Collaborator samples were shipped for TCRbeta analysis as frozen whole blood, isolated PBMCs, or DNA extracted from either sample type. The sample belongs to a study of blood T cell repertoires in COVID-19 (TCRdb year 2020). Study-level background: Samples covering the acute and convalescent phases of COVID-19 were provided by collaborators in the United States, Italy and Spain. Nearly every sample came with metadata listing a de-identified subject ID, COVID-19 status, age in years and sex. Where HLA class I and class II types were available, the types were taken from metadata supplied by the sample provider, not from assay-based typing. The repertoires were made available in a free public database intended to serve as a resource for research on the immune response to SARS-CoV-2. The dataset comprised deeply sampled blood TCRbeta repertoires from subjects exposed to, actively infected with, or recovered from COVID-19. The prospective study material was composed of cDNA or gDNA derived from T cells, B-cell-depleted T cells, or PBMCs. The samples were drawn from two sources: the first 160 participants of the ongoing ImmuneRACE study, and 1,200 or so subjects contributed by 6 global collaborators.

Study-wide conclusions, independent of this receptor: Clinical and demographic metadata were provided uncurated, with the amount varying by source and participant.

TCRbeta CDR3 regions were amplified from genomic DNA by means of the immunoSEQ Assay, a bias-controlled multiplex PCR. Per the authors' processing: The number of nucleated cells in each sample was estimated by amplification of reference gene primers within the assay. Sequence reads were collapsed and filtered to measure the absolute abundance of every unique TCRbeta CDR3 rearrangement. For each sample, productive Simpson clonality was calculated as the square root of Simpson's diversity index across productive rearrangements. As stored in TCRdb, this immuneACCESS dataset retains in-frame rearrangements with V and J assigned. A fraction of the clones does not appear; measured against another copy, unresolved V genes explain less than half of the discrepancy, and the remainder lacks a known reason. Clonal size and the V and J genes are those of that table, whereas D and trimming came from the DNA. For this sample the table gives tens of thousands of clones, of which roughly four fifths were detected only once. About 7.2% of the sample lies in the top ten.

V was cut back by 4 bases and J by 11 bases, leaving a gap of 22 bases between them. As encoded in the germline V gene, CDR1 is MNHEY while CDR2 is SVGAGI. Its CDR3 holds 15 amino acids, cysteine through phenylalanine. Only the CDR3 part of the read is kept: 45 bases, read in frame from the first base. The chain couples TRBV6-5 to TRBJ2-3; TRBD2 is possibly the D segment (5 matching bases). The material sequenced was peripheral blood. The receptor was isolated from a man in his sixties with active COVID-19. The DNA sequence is TGTGCCAGCAGTTCGCAGACCTCTTTCTCCGGGGAGCAGTATTTT. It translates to CASSSQTSFSGEQYF.